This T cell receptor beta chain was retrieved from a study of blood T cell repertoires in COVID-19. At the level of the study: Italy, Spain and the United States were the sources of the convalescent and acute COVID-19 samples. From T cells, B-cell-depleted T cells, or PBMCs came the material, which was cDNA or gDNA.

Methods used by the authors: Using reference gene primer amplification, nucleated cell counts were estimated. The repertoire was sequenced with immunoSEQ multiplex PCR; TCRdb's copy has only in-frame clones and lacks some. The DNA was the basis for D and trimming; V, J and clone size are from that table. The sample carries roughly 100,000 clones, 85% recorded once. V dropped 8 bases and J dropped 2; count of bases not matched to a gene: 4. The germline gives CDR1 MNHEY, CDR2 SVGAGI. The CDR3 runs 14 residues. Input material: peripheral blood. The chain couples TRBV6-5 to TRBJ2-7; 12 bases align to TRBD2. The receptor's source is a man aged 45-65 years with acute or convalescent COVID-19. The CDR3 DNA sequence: TGTGCCAGCCAGACTAGCGGGGGTCCCTACGAGCAGTACTTC. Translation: CASQTSGGPYEQYF.